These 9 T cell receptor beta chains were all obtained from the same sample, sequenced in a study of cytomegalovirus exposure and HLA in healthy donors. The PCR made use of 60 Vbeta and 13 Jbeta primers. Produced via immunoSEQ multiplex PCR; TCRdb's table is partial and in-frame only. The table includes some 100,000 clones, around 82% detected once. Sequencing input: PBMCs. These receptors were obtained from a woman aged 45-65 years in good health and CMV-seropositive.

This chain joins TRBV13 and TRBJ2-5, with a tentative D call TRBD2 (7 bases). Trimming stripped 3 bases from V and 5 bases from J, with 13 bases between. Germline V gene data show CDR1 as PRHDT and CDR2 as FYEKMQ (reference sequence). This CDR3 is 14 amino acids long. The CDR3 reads CASSLRGRVETQYF. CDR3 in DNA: TGTGCCAGCAGCTTGAGGGGGAGGGTCGAGACCCAGTACTTC. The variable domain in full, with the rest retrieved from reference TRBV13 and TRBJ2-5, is AAGVIQSPRHLIKEKRETATLKCYPIPRHDTVYWYQQGPGQDPQFLISFYEKMQSDKGSIPDRFSAQQFSDYHSELNMSSLELGDSALYFCASSLRGRVETQYFGPGTRLLVL.

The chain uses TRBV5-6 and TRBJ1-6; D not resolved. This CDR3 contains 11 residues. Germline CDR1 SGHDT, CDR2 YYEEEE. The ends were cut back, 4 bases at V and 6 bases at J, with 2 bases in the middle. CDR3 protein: CASSRNSPLHF. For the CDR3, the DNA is TGTGCCAGCAGCCGTAATTCACCCCTCCACTTT.

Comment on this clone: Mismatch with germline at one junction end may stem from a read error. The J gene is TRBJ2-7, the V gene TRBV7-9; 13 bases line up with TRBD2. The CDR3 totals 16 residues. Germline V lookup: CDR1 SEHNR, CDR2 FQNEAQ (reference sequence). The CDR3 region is CSSHVRTSGGSYEQYF. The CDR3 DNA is TGTTCCAGCCATGTGAGGACTAGCGGGGGCTCCTACGAGCAGTACTTC.

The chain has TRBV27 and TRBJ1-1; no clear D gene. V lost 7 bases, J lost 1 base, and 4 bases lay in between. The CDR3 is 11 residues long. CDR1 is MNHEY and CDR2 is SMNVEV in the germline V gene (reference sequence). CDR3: CASTSNTEAFF. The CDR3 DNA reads TGTGCCAGCACGTCGAACACTGAAGCTTTCTTT.

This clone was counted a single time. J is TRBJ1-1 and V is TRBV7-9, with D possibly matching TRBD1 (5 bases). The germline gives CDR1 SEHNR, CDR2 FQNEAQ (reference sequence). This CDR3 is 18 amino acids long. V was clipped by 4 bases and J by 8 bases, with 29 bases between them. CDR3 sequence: CASSSTKSGVGGVVEAFF. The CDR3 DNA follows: TGTGCCAGCAGCTCAACTAAGTCGGGGGTAGGCGGTGTGGTCGAAGCTTTCTTT.

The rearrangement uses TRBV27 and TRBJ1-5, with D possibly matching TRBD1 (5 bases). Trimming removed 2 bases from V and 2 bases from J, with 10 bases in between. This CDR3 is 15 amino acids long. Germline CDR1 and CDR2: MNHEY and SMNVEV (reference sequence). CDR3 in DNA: TGTGCCAGCAGTTTAAAAAGGGGCGGCAATCAGCCCCAGCATTTT. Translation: CASSLKRGGNQPQHF.

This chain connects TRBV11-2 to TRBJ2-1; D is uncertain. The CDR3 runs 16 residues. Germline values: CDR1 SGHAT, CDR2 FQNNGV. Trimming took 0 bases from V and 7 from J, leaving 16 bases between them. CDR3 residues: CASSLDVVRFFNEQFF. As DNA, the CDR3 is TGTGCCAGCAGCTTAGATGTAGTGCGATTTTTTAATGAGCAGTTCTTC.

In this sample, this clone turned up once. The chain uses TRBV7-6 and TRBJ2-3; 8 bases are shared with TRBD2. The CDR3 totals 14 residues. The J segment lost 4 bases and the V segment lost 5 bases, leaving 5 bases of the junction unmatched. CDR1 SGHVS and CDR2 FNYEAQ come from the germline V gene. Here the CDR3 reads CASSPGLAPDTQYF. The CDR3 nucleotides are TGTGCCAGCAGCCCCGGACTAGCCCCAGATACGCAGTATTTT.

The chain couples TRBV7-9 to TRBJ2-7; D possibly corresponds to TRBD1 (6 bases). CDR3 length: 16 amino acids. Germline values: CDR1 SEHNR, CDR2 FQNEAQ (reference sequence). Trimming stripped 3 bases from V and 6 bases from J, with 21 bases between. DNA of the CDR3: TGTGCCAGCAGCTTCTTGAGGGGACAAACCCTAAGCGAGCAGTACTTC. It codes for CASSFLRGQTLSEQYF.